A single T cell receptor (beta chain) is shown here with its context. The data were obtained in a study of T cells in Graves' hyperthyroidism and ophthalmopathy. TCR beta CDR3 sequences were amplified from RNA transcripts. During a first-round RT-PCR of the TCR CDR3, the HTBI primer set was used. TCRdb reprocessed the multiplex PCR reads via MiXCR and lists one record per CDR3 protein. This table has roughly 380,000 distinct CDR3 sequences, 19% appearing once. Sequencing input: blood. The sequence was obtained from a woman between 18 and 29 years old with Graves' hyperthyroidism.

CDR3 sequence (DNA): TGTGCCAGCAAAGACCCGGGGGGCTCTGGGGCCAACGTCCTGACTTTC. Amino acids: CASKDPGGSGANVLTF. The chain is built from TRBV11-2 and TRBJ2-6, with TRBD2 matching 7 bases. The CDR3 contains 16 residues. The V and J ends lost 7 bases and 0 bases, in that order; junction bases with no gene match: 6. Germline V gives CDR1 SGHAT, CDR2 FQNNGV. The whole variable domain, filled in from reference TRBV11-2 and TRBJ2-6, reads EAGVAQSPRYKIIEKRQSVAFWCNPISGHATLYWYQQILGQGPKLLIQFQNNGVVDDSQLPKDRFSAERLKGVDSTLKIQPAKLEDSAVYLCASKDPGGSGANVLTFGAGSRLTVL.